This T cell receptor (beta chain) was sequenced during a study of CD4+ T cells in melanoma. The CDR3 consists of 18 residues. The V and J ends lost 3 bases and 0 bases, in that order; junction bases with no gene match: 10. Germline CDR1 and CDR2: LNHDA and SQIVND (reference sequence). Broader study findings: In melanoma, neoantigen-specific CD4+ T cells reportedly differed in differentiation state. CD8+ T cell, macrophage and B cell function reportedly correlated with neoantigen-specific CD4+ T cells.

Worth noting for this clone: The antigen is undetermined.

Sequencing was performed with immunoSEQ multiplex PCR; in TCRdb, only in-frame clones are kept and a portion is missing. The data hold about 110,000 clones, with around 92% observed a single time. The TCR originated in a human donor with melanoma. The V gene is TRBV19, the J gene TRBJ2-7, with 11 bases fitting TRBD2. The specimen was peripheral blood. CDR3 in amino acids: CASSIVSSGGRYSYEQYF. As DNA, the CDR3 is TGTGCCAGTAGTATCGTTTCTAGCGGGGGGAGATACTCCTACGAGCAGTACTTC.